This T cell receptor beta chain was sequenced for a study of CD8+CD57+ T cells in acquired aplastic anemia. By sample fraction, this clonotype is medium-sized. CDR3 and TCR beta VDJ profiling relied on genomic DNA as the template. Each CDR3 protein gets one entry after TCRdb re-called the reads with MiXCR. The table includes about 58,000 distinct CDR3 sequences, around 50% detected once. Sequencing involved patients with CD8+CD57+ cell expansion previously shown by flow cytometry. This CDR3 has 12 amino acids. CDR1 LNHDA and CDR2 SQIVND come from the germline V gene (reference sequence). V shed 8 bases and J shed 6 bases, with 13 bases lying between them.

The chain combines TRBV19 with TRBJ1-2, with D possibly being TRBD1 (5 bases). The sequencing sample was made of sorted CD4+, CD8+, or CD8+CD57+ T cells (not recorded which) from PBMCs. The receptor's source is a human donor with aplastic anemia. The CDR3 sequence is CASSDITHGYTF. The CDR3 nucleotides read TGTGCCAGTTCGGACATAACTCATGGCTACACCTTC.